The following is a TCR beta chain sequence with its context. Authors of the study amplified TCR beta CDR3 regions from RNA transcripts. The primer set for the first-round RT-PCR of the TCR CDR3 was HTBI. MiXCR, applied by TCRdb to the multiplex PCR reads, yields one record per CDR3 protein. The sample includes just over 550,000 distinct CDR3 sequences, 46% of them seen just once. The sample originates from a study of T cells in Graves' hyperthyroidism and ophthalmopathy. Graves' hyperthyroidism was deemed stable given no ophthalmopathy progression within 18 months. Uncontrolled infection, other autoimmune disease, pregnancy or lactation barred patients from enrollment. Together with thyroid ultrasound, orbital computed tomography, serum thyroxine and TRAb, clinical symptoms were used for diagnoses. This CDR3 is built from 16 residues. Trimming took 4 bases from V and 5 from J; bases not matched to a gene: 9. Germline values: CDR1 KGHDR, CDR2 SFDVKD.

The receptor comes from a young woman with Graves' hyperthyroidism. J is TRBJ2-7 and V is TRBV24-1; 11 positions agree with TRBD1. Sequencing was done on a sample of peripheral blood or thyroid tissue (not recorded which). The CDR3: CATSDRTGGERHEQYF. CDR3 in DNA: TGTGCCACCAGTGACAGGACAGGGGGCGAGAGACACGAGCAGTACTTC.